Each of the 30 T cell receptor beta chains below was sequenced from the same sample in a study of blood T cell repertoires in COVID-19. Using immunoSEQ multiplex PCR, the repertoire was profiled, and TCRdb retains in-frame clones only, with some absent. The sample yields under 70,000 clones, about 93% seen once. What was sequenced was peripheral blood. These receptors were taken from a man older than 75 with acute or convalescent COVID-19.

The rearrangement uses TRBV19 and TRBJ1-1; no reliable D call. Trimming left V 7 bases short and J 3 bases short, with 18 bases between. Germline V lookup: CDR1 LNHDA, CDR2 SQIVND (reference sequence). The CDR3 runs to 15 residues. Written as DNA, the CDR3 is TGTGCCAGTAAGAAGCTCGCAAAGAGAGACACTGAAGCTTTCTTT. Its protein product is CASKKLAKRDTEAFF.

The chain combines TRBV2 with TRBJ2-1, with 7 bases identical to TRBD1. Germline CDR1 is SNHLY and CDR2 is FYNNEI. With 0 bases clipped from V and 9 bases from J, the junction kept 8 bases outside the gene matches. The CDR3 is made up of 15 amino acids. The CDR3 protein is CASSEARGPKGEQFF. CDR3 coding DNA: TGTGCCAGCAGTGAAGCGAGGGGGCCGAAGGGTGAGCAGTTCTTC. The whole variable domain, filled in from reference TRBV2 and TRBJ2-1, reads EPEVTQTPSHQVTQMGQEVILRCVPISNHLYFYWYRQILGQKVEFLVSFYNNEISEKSEIFDDQFSVERPDGSNFTLKIRSTKLEDSAMYFCASSEARGPKGEQFFGPGTRLTVL.

The chain has TRBV27 and TRBJ1-1, with 8 nucleotides matching TRBD1. The ends lost 5 bases at V and 4 bases at J; junction bases unmatched: 6. This CDR3 spans 14 amino acids. Germline loops: CDR1 MNHEY, CDR2 SMNVEV (reference sequence). CDR3 residues: CASSLRTGRTEAFF. The CDR3 DNA follows: TGTGCCAGCAGTCTCCGGACAGGGCGCACTGAAGCTTTCTTT.

The chain joins TRBV6-5 to TRBJ2-2, with D perhaps matching TRBD2 (6 bases). The CDR3 runs 15 residues. The V end lost 7 bases, the J end lost 3 bases, and 15 bases lay between the germline ends. The V gene's germline CDR1 is MNHEY and CDR2 SVGAGI. CDR3 sequence (DNA): TGTGCCAGCAAGATCCAGGGAGGCGACACCGGGGAGCTGTTTTTT. It encodes CASKIQGGDTGELFF.

In its sample, this clone was seen a few times. The identical CDR3 is also encoded by other nucleotide sequences in the sample. The rearrangement links TRBV5-4 to TRBJ1-4, with D unresolved. Germline-derived CDR1 and CDR2 are SGHNT and YYREEE (reference sequence). Trimming cost V 0 bases and J 4 bases, with 7 bases left between them. The CDR3 is 14 residues long. CDR3 DNA: TGTGCCAGCAGCTTGGGGGGAGATAATGAAAAACTGTTTTTT. Translation gives CASSLGGDNEKLFF.

This chain connects TRBV7-8 to TRBJ2-7, with a possible D match to TRBD1 (6 bases). The CDR3 sequence is 14 residues long. Germline CDR1 reads SGHVS; CDR2 reads FQNEAQ. V lost 3 bases and J 2 bases, leaving 11 bases between the germline ends. The CDR3 sequence: CASSLNRVPYEQYF. The CDR3 nucleotides are TGTGCCAGCAGCTTGAACAGGGTACCCTACGAGCAGTACTTC.

The chain links TRBV7-2 to TRBJ2-2, with 11 bases that match TRBD1. CDR1 SGHTA and CDR2 FQGNSA come from the germline V gene. The CDR3 has 16 amino acids. J was trimmed by 5 bases and V by 6 bases; bases with no gene match: 8. CDR3: CASSTTGTGGTGELFF. DNA of the CDR3: TGTGCCAGCAGTACCACCGGGACAGGGGGTACCGGGGAGCTGTTTTTT. The variable domain in full, completed from reference TRBV7-2 and TRBJ2-2, reads GAGVSQSPSNKVTEKGKDVELRCDPISGHTALYWYRQSLGQGLEFLIYFQGNSAPDKSGLPSDRFSAERTGGSVSTLTIQRTQQEDSAVYLCASSTTGTGGTGELFFGEGSRLTVL.

The chain recombines TRBV2 with TRBJ2-3, with D hard to call. Per the germline V gene, CDR1 is SNHLY and CDR2 is FYNNEI. V was trimmed by 7 bases and J by 2 bases, leaving 4 bases between them. The CDR3 sequence is 11 residues long. The CDR3 region has the DNA TGTGCCAGCACCTCCACAGATACGCAGTATTTT. It encodes CASTSTDTQYF.

This chain joins TRBV2 and TRBJ2-1, with 12 bases aligning to TRBD2. J lost 8 bases, V lost 6 bases, and 8 bases had no gene match. The CDR3 is 15 residues long. Germline values: CDR1 SNHLY, CDR2 FYNNEI. The chain's CDR3 is CASSPLAGGAHEQFF. For the CDR3, the DNA is TGTGCCAGCAGCCCCCTAGCGGGGGGGGCACATGAGCAGTTCTTC.

The rearrangement uses TRBV30 and TRBJ1-1; D is unresolved. V was pared by 3 bases and J by 1 base, with 12 bases between. Germline V gene sequence: CDR1 GTSNPN, CDR2 SVGIG (reference sequence). The CDR3 has 14 residues. The CDR3 coding sequence is TGTGCCTGGAGCCCCCTGGCGGCGAACACTGAAGCTTTCTTT. Its translation: CAWSPLAANTEAFF.

The chain employs TRBV12-1 and TRBJ2-5; the table's D call TRBD2 went unverified against the DNA. TRBV12-1 is deemed a pseudogene. The CDR3 runs 16 residues. The CDR3 DNA sequence: TGTGCCAGCAGCTTTTTCCAGCGGGGGAGCCAAGAGACCCAGTACTTC. It yields the protein CASSFFQRGSQETQYF.

V usage is TRBV5-4 and J usage is TRBJ2-2, with 11 nucleotides matching TRBD1. CDR1 is SGHNT and CDR2 is YYREEE in the germline V gene (reference sequence). The CDR3 contains 15 residues. Trimming removed 7 bases from V and 5 bases from J; junction bases left unmatched: 7. The CDR3 sequence is CASRRDRGVTGELFF. The CDR3 region has the DNA TGTGCCAGCCGCCGGGACAGGGGGGTTACCGGGGAGCTGTTTTTT.

V and J are TRBV7-9 and TRBJ1-5, with 9 bases fitting TRBD1. The CDR3 covers 17 residues. Germline assignment: CDR1 SEHNR and CDR2 FQNEAQ (reference sequence). The V segment lost 0 bases and the J segment 4 bases; nucleotides outside the gene matches: 7. The DNA for the CDR3 is TGTGCCAGCAGCTTAGCCTTGGGGACAGGGAGAAATCAGCCCCAGCATTTT. This encodes CASSLALGTGRNQPQHF.

The chain uses TRBV6-5 and TRBJ2-2; 7 nucleotides line up with TRBD1. J was trimmed by 4 bases and V by 6 bases; bases with no gene match: 8. Germline V lookup: CDR1 MNHEY, CDR2 SVGAGI. CDR3 length: 15 residues. Here the CDR3 reads CASREGAIGTGELFF. The CDR3 DNA follows: TGTGCCAGCAGAGAGGGGGCTATCGGCACCGGGGAGCTGTTTTTT.

As for this clone: One junction end disagrees with the germline gene, perhaps due to a read error. The chain recombines TRBV7-2 with TRBJ2-1, with 8 positions matching TRBD2. Germline V gene data show CDR1 as SGHTA and CDR2 as FQGNSA. This CDR3 has 12 residues. The CDR3 sequence is CASSLLSGGSVF. The CDR3, as DNA: TGTGCCAGCAGCTTGTTAAGCGGGGGCTCGGTCTTC.

The V gene is TRBV27, the J gene TRBJ1-3; possible D gene TRBD1, 5 bases. Germline V gene lookup returns CDR1 MNHEY and CDR2 SMNVEV (reference sequence). Trimming removed 2 bases from V and 4 bases from J, with 9 bases in between. The CDR3 spans 14 residues. CDR3 sequence: CASSLGRVGNTIYF. CDR3 nucleotides: TGTGCCAGCAGTTTAGGCAGGGTGGGAAACACCATATATTTT.

The CDR3 nucleotides are TGTGCCAGCTCACGCCGGACAGATCCCACAGATACGCAGTATTTT. The encoded protein is CASSRRTDPTDTQYF. The chain couples TRBV18 to TRBJ2-3; a weak D match, TRBD1 (6 bases). This CDR3 comprises 15 residues. V was trimmed by 4 bases and J by 2 bases, leaving 13 bases between them. Germline lookup yields CDR1 KGHSH and CDR2 LQKENI.

The chain combines TRBV11-2 with TRBJ2-7, with 7 bases matching TRBD1. V lost 5 bases and J lost 2; bases outside the gene matches: 3. Germline lookup yields CDR1 SGHAT and CDR2 FQNNGV. This CDR3 spans 13 amino acids. The CDR3 region has the DNA TGTGCCAGCAGCAGAGACAGGGCCTACGAGCAGTACTTC. Translated: CASSRDRAYEQYF.

The V call is TRBV2, the J call TRBJ1-1; perhaps TRBD1 as D (6 bases). CDR3 length equals 14 residues. Trimming removed 5 bases from V and 1 base from J, with 11 bases in between. CDR1 is SNHLY and CDR2 is FYNNEI in the germline V gene. CDR3 DNA: TGTGCCAGCAGTCGGGACACCCCGAACACTGAAGCTTTCTTT. Protein sequence: CASSRDTPNTEAFF.

This clone has a single count. The chain combines TRBV5-4 with TRBJ2-7; 8 nucleotides align to TRBD1. V dropped 0 bases and J dropped 3; count of bases not matched to a gene: 2. This CDR3 spans 14 amino acids. The germline V gene has CDR1 SGHNT and CDR2 YYREEE (reference sequence). CDR3 bases: TGTGCCAGCAGCTTGGGGGGACAGGTCTACGAGCAGTACTTC. Amino acid sequence: CASSLGGQVYEQYF.

The DNA for the CDR3 is TGTGCCTGGCTGCCCGTTCCGGTAACAGGGACTGAAGCTTTCTTT. Amino acid sequence: CAWLPVPVTGTEAFF. The genes are TRBV30 and TRBJ1-1; the D gene is possibly TRBD1 (6 bases). Trimming stripped 5 bases from V and 5 bases from J, with 21 bases between. Per germline, CDR1 GTSNPN and CDR2 SVGIG (reference sequence). The length of the CDR3 is 15 residues. The full variable domain, rest sourced from reference TRBV30 and TRBJ1-1, is SQTIHQWPATLVQPVGSPLSLECTVEGTSNPNLYWYRQAAGRGLQLLFYSVGIGQISSEVPQNLSASRPQDRQFILSSKKLLLSDSGFYLCAWLPVPVTGTEAFFGQGTRLTVV.

V gene TRBV9 combines with J gene TRBJ2-2; a weak D match, TRBD2 (6 bases). Between the trimmed V and J ends, which lost 4 bases and 6 bases, there was a span of 7 bases. The CDR3 sequence is 12 residues long. Germline CDR1 is SGDLS and CDR2 is YYNGEE. Here the CDR3 reads CASSWGAGELFF. In nucleotides, the CDR3 is TGTGCCAGCAGCTGGGGGGCCGGGGAGCTGTTTTTT.

This clone was observed a single time. This chain's CDR3 is CASSQPGTGGRNTIYF. The CDR3 DNA is TGCGCCAGCAGCCAACCTGGGACAGGGGGCCGAAACACCATATATTTT. This chain connects TRBV4-1 to TRBJ1-3; the match to TRBD1 covers 12 bases. The CDR3 has 16 residues. Germline loops: CDR1 MGHRA, CDR2 YSYEKL. With 2 bases clipped from V and 5 bases from J, the junction kept 4 bases outside the gene matches.

This clone was found once. The chain carries TRBV7-2 and TRBJ2-2, with 7 bases aligning to TRBD2. The germline V gene has CDR1 SGHTA and CDR2 FQGNSA. This CDR3 has 15 residues. The trim removed 5 bases at V and 6 bases at J, leaving 9 bases unmatched. The CDR3 DNA sequence: TGTGCCAGCAGCCTCAAGACTAGCTGGGCCGGGGAGCTGTTTTTT. Translated, it gives CASSLKTSWAGELFF.

This chain joins TRBV11-3 and TRBJ2-5; 7 bases align to TRBD1. Germline values: CDR1 SGHNT, CDR2 YENEEA. V was pared by 1 base and J by 5 bases, with 10 bases of the junction left unmatched. The CDR3 spans 16 residues. The CDR3 region has the DNA TGTGCCAGCAGCTTAGGAAGACAGGGAACCAGGGAGACCCAGTACTTC. Protein product: CASSLGRQGTRETQYF.

The chain has TRBV19 and TRBJ1-1, with D perhaps TRBD1 (5 bases). This CDR3 spans 13 amino acids. Trimming took 7 bases from V and 4 from J, leaving 13 bases between them. Looked up from germline, CDR1 is LNHDA and CDR2 is SQIVND (reference sequence). The CDR3 sequence: CASTLTGGTEAFF. CDR3 DNA sequence: TGTGCCAGTACCTTAACGGGGGGCACTGAAGCTTTCTTT.

This clone occurred once. V gene TRBV12-3 or TRBV12-4 combines with J gene TRBJ2-3; no definite D call. Trimming removed 5 bases from V and 8 bases from J, with 8 bases in between. This CDR3 has 11 amino acids. The CDR3, as DNA: TGTGCCAGCAGTAATAGAGCTACGCAGTATTTT. It is translated as CASSNRATQYF.

V gene TRBV7-9 combines with J gene TRBJ2-3, with 8 positions matching TRBD1. J was trimmed by 1 base and V by 5 bases; bases with no gene match: 5. The CDR3 runs to 15 residues. Germline V CDR1 and CDR2: SEHNR, FQNEAQ (reference sequence). The CDR3, as DNA: TGTGCCAGCAGCCTAGGACAGGGTGGCACAGATACGCAGTATTTT. Translated, it gives CASSLGQGGTDTQYF.

The J gene is TRBJ2-7, the V gene TRBV10-3; D not resolved. V lost 9 bases and J lost 0, with 12 bases in between. The CDR3 totals 13 residues. Per germline, CDR1 ENHRY and CDR2 SYGVKD. The CDR3 spells CAISFSSSYEQYF. In nucleotides, the CDR3 is TGTGCCATTAGCTTTTCCAGCTCCTACGAGCAGTACTTC.

In nucleotides, the CDR3 is TGTGCCACCAGTGACCCCACCTCGACAGGGGGCTCCTACAATGAGCAGTTCTTC. Protein: CATSDPTSTGGSYNEQFF. The chain carries TRBV24-1 and TRBJ2-1; TRBD1 matches 9 bases. Germline lookup yields CDR1 KGHDR and CDR2 SFDVKD. The CDR3 sequence is 18 residues long. The V segment lost 4 bases and the J segment 0 bases; nucleotides outside the gene matches: 9.